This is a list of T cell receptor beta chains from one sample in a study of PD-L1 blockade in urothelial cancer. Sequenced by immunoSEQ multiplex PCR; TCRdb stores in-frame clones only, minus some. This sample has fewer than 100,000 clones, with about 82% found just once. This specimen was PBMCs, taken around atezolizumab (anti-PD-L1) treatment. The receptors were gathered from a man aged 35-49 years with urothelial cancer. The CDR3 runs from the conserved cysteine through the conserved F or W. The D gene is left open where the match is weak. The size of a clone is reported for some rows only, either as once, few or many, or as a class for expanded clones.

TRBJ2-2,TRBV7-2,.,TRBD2,TGTGCCAGCAGCTTATATCCCCCTAGCGGGAGTGGCGGGGAGCTGTTTTTT,CASSLYPPSGSGGELFF
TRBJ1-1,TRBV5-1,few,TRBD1,TGCGCCAGCAGCTTGGATGGCAGGGGGTCGAACACTGAAGCTTTCTTT,CASSLDGRGSNTEAFF
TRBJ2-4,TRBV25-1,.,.,TGTGCCAGCAGTGTCGACTTAGCCAAAAACATTCAGTACTTC,CASSVDLAKNIQYF
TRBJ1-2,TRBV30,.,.,TGTGCCTGGACGACAGGAATGATGGATGGCTACACCTTC,CAWTTGMMDGYTF
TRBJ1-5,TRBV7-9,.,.,TGTGCCAGCAGCTTGGGGCCAGGTCAGCCCCAGCATTTT,CASSLGPGQPQHF
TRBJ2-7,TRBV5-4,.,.,TGTGCCAGCAGCCCACAGGGCAGCTACGAGCAGTACTTC,CASSPQGSYEQYF
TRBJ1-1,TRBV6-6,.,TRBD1,TGTGCCAGCTCTTTACAGGGGTCGAACACTGAAGCTTTCTTT,CASSLQGSNTEAFF
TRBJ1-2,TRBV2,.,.,TGTGCCAGCACCAGAACAGGGAGTGGAGATGGCTACACCTTC,CASTRTGSGDGYTF
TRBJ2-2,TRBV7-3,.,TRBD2,TGTGCCAGCAGCTTACCCGGACTAGCGGGACCCACCGGGGAGCTGTTTTTT,CASSLPGLAGPTGELFF
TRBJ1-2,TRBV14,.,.,TGTGCCAGCTCGATACAGACGGCCGGTGGCTACACCTTC,CASSIQTAGGYTF
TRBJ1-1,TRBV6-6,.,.,TGTGCCAGCAGTACATCAATCGACAGAGAAGCTTTCTTT,CASSTSIDREAFF
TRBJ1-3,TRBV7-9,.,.,TGTGCCAGCAGCTTAATTTTCGGGAGATCTTCTGGAAACACCATATATTTT,CASSLIFGRSSGNTIYF
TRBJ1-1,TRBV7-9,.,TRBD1,TGTGCCAGCAGCGCGGACAGGGGGGACACTGAAGCTTTCTTT,CASSADRGDTEAFF
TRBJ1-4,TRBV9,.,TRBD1,TGTGCCAGCAGCGTTTCAGGGACAGGGTATGAAAAACTGTTTTTT,CASSVSGTGYEKLFF
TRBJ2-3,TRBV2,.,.,TGTGCCAGCGTCAGGGCGCTCGCCACAGATACGCAGTATTTT,CASVRALATDTQYF
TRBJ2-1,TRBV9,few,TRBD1,TGTGCCAGCAGCAAAGACAGGGTAAATGAGCAGTTCTTC,CASSKDRVNEQFF
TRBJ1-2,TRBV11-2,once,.,TGTGCCAGCAGCCGGGGACTTTTTGGAGGCTACACCTTC,CASSRGLFGGYTF
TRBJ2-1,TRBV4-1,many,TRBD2,TGCGCCAGCAGCCAAGGGCCGGGACTAGGGTCCAATGAGCAGTTCTTC,CASSQGPGLGSNEQFF
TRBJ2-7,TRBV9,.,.,TGTGCCAGCAGCGTGGAGCCGCTCTCCTACGAGCAGTACTTC,CASSVEPLSYEQYF
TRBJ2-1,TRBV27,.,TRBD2,TGTGCCAGCAGGGGGACTATGCTCTTAAATGAGCAGTTCTTC,CASRGTMLLNEQFF
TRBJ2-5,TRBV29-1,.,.,TGCAGCGTTGATACGGGGAGGCAGGGAGTAGAGACCCAGTACTTC,CSVDTGRQGVETQYF
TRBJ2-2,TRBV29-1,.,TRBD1,TGCAGCGTTGGGAACAGGGGGCGCACCGGGGAGCTGTTTTTT,CSVGNRGRTGELFF
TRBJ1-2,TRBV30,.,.,TGTGCCTGGGAGTCGGGGGGGGCTAACTATGGCTACACCTTC,CAWESGGANYGYTF
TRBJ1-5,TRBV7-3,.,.,TGTGCCAGCAGCTTAACGTCGGGGGGCGGTCAGCCCCAGCATTTT,CASSLTSGGGQPQHF
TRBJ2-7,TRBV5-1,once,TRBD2,TGCGCCAGCAGCTCCCATTTGGGCGGGAGGGCCTACGAGCAGTACTTC,CASSSHLGGRAYEQYF
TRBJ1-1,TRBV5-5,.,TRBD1,TGTGCCAGCAGCTTTAACAGGGGGGCCACTGAAGCTTTCTTT,CASSFNRGATEAFF
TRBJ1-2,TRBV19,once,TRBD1,TGTGCCAGTAGTGTGAGGACCAGGGACAGGGGGGACTATGGCTACACCTTC,CASSVRTRDRGDYGYTF
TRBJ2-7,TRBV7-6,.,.,TGTGCCAGCAGCTTAGCGGTCGGGGTATCCTACGAGCAGTACTTC,CASSLAVGVSYEQYF
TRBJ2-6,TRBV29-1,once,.,TGCAGCGCTAGACTCTCTGGGGCCAACGTCCTGACTTTC,CSARLSGANVLTF
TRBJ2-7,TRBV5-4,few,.,TGTGCCAGCAGCCTGGGGGGGGGCAAGGTCGAGCAGTACTTC,CASSLGGGKVEQYF
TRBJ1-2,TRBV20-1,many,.,TGCAGTGCTATGGGCAGTAATGGCTACACCTTC,CSAMGSNGYTF
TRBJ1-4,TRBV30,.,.,TGTGCCTGGGCCCCTAACAGGCATGAAAAACTGTTTTTT,CAWAPNRHEKLFF
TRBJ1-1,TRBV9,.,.,TGTGCCAGCAGCCGTTCGAACACTGAAGCTTTCTTT,CASSRSNTEAFF
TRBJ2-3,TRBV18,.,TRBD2,TGTGCCAGCTCTCTTGGGAGGGCCCCAGATACGCAGTATTTT,CASSLGRAPDTQYF
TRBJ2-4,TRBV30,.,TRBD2,TGTGCCTGGACCGGACTAGCGGGAGGAATCATTCAGTACTTC,CAWTGLAGGIIQYF
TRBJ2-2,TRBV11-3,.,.,TGTGCCAGCAGGATGGGAGCCGGGGAGCTGTTTTTT,CASRMGAGELFF
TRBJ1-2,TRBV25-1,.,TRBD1,TGTGCCAGCGGTGGACAGGTGAATGGCTACACCTTC,CASGGQVNGYTF
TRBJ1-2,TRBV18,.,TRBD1,TGTGCCAGCTCACCCCCCGGACAGGGGGCGCGGGGCTACACCTTC,CASSPPGQGARGYTF
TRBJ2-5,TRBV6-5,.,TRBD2,TGTGCCAGCAGACTTTCTCGGGGGGTACAAGAGACCCAGTACTTC,CASRLSRGVQETQYF
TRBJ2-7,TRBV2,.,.,TGTGCCAGCAGTGAAAGGTCCATCACGGCAGGCCACGAGCAGTACTTC,CASSERSITAGHEQYF
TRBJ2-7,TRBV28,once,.,TGTGCCAGCAGTTTATTCAACATTGGGGGGACTTCCTACGAGCAGTACTTC,CASSLFNIGGTSYEQYF
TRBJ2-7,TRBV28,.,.,TGTGCCAGCAGCCGGGTTAGGGAGCAGTACTTC,CASSRVREQYF
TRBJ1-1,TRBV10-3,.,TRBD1,TGTGCCGTCCAGCAAGGGGGCGCAAACACTGAAGCTTTCTTT,CAVQQGGANTEAFF
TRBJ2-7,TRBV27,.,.,TGTGCCAGCAGTTTATATCTGGGGGCCGCCTACGAGCAGTACTTC,CASSLYLGAAYEQYF
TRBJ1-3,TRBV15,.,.,TGTGCCACCAGGTTTCAGGGGGGAAACACCATATATTTT,CATRFQGGNTIYF
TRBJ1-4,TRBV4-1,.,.,TGCGCCAGCAGCCAGACCGGGGGATTCACTAATGAAAAACTGTTTTTT,CASSQTGGFTNEKLFF
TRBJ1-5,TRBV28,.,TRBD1,TGTGCCAGCAGTGGAACAGGGGGCAATCAGCCCCAGCATTTT,CASSGTGGNQPQHF
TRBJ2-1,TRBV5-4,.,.,TGTGCCAGCAGCTTGGGCGGTAGCGGATTCTACAATGAGCAGTTCTTC,CASSLGGSGFYNEQFF